This TCR beta chain came from a study of T-cell reconstitution after alpha-beta-depleted transplantation in children. Regarding the study as a whole: Newly generated T cells supplied most T-cell counts and diversity one year post-transplant.

In this sample, this clonotype turned up a few times. The antigen is not known. CDR1 is SNHLY and CDR2 is FYNNEI in the germline V gene. CDR3 length: 13 residues. Trimming took 10 bases from V and 9 from J, leaving 20 bases between them. Researchers prepared the TCRbeta library using unique molecular identifiers, the study reports. TCRdb processed the PCR reads anew with MiXCR; each CDR3 protein has one entry. The sample has about 830,000 distinct CDR3 sequences, roughly 15% seen once. The source material was PBMCs, mostly from graft donor cells, sampled 360 days after TCRalphabeta/CD19-depleted stem cell transplant. The chain joins TRBV2 to TRBJ2-3; tentatively, D is TRBD1 or TRBD2 (5 bases each). The sequence came from a male patient between 10 and 17 years old who had a stem cell transplant for acute lymphoblastic leukemia, so the T cells may come from the graft donor. CDR3: CANSDESWGTQYF. For the CDR3, the DNA is TGTGCCAACTCAGACGAGTCATGGGGGACGCAGTATTTT. Full variable domain (remainder filled in from reference TRBV2 and TRBJ2-3): EPEVTQTPSHQVTQMGQEVILRCVPISNHLYFYWYRQILGQKVEFLVSFYNNEISEKSEIFDDQFSVERPDGSNFTLKIRSTKLEDSAMYFCANSDESWGTQYFGPGTRLTVL.